This TCR beta chain was observed in a study of CD8 T cells in ankylosing spondylitis. Trimming stripped 3 bases from V and 3 bases from J, with 11 bases between. The CDR3 runs 15 residues. General study findings and limits: Relatively rare in peripheral blood, disease-linked clones were also CD8+. Earlier work had already found some motif variants in reactive arthritis synovial fluid and blood.

By quantitative 5'-RACE with molecular barcodes, the TCR beta libraries were made. MiXCR was run by TCRdb on the 5' RACE reads, yielding one entry per CDR3 protein. The table shows tens of thousands of distinct CDR3 sequences, with about 31% occurring only once. Sample share makes this clonotype medium-sized. Antigen specificity is unknown. This rearrangement joins TRBV12-3 or TRBV12-4 to TRBJ2-2; a possible D gene is TRBD2 (6 bases). The sample comprised synovial fluid, either unsorted or a sorted T cell fraction (not recorded which). The receptor was isolated from a male donor with ankylosing spondylitis. CDR3 residues: CASSFTGSYTGELFF. Written as DNA, the CDR3 is TGTGCCAGCAGTTTTACCGGGAGCTACACCGGGGAGCTGTTTTTT.